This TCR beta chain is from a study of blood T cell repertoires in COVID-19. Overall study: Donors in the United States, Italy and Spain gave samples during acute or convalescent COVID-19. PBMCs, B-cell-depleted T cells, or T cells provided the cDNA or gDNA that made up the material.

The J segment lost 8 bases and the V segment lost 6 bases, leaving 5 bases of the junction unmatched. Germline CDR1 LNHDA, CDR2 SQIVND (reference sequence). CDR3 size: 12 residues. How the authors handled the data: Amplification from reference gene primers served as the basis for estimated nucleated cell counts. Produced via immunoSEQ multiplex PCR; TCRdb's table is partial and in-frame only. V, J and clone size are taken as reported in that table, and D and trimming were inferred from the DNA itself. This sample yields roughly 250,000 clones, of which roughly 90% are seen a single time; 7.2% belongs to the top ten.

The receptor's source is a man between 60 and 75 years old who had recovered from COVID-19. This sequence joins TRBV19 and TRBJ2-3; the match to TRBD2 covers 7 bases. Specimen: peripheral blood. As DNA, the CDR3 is TGTGCCAGTAGGGGGAGGGAGCTTACGCAGTATTTT. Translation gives CASRGRELTQYF.